This TCR beta chain was sequenced for a study of post-analysis software for immune sequencing data. In the case of this clonotype: What it recognizes is unknown. The CDR3 end shows no conserved phenylalanine or tryptophan, and so a read error is likely.

The CDR3 contains 17 residues. Germline V lookup: CDR1 SGHTA, CDR2 FQGTGA. Study results and limitations: Strong same-batch co-clustering of samples appeared with F measure clustering. Controls' normalized Chao1 diversity significantly exceeded that of multiple sclerosis patients. There were five or six TRBV segments more frequent in patients than controls, and TRBV5-6, TRBV5-1 and TRBV20-1 were among them.

Carried by the TCR beta cDNA libraries were unique molecular identifiers. A population of about 1 to 11 million T cells gave rise to around 530,000 cDNA molecules. A single record per CDR3 protein comes from TCRdb applying MiXCR to the PCR reads. This sample carries approximately 440,000 distinct CDR3 sequences, 45% of them seen once, and the ten largest clones take roughly 12%. V is TRBV7-3 and J is TRBJ2-5; 14 bases fit TRBD2. The assigned J gene may be wrong: the sequence end matches TRBJ2-7 better. This sequence originates from a girl aged 10 to 17 with multiple sclerosis. Sequencing was done on a sample of blood. DNA of the CDR3: TGTGCCAGCAGCTTAACCGGGACTAGCGGGAGTACCTACGAGCAGTACTTA. Encoded protein: CASSLTGTSGSTYEQYL.